This TCR beta chain was found in a study of T cell clonality in common variable immunodeficiency. This clone was seen many times. Its antigen is unidentified. The CDR3 end is not reached by the read, which stops 3 residues before it; the germline J gene fills it in. Trimming shortened V by 8 bases and J by 2 bases, and 3 bases separated the two germline ends. The CDR3 has 10 amino acids. The germline V gene has CDR1 SNHLY and CDR2 FYNNEI. Study outcomes and limitations: Compared with healthy controls, CVID subjects showed increased TCRbeta clonality, mostly in about a third.

The repertoire was sequenced with immunoSEQ multiplex PCR; TCRdb's copy has only in-frame clones and lacks some. The repertoire consists of about 60,000 clones, none detected only once. The TCR originated in a person between 18 and 75 years old in good health. The sequenced sample consisted of peripheral blood mononuclear cells. The rearrangement joins TRBV2 to TRBJ2-5; D gene ambiguous. CDR3 amino acids: CASYQETQYF. The part of the CDR3 DNA that was read is TGTGCCAGCTATCAAGAGACC.